What follows are 9 T cell receptor beta chains derived from one specimen sequenced in a study of T cell responses to AZD1222 COVID-19 vaccine (dated by TCRdb to the early 2020s). Libraries were prepared through the immunoSEQ multiplex PCR assay. TCRdb carries this immuneACCESS record with in-frame sequences only. Its versions omit some clonotypes, under half of them owing to an unresolved V gene in the studies checked, with the rest unexplained. This sample lists 95,000 to 100,000 clones; approximately 90% were detected once. The leading ten clones occupy 10% to 15% of the sample. The time point label, as the study defines it: baseline before first vaccination. The sequencing here drew on peripheral blood, taken on day 0 of AZD1222 vaccination. The receptors stem from an adult in good health.

The V and J genes are TRBV3-1 (or the pseudogene TRBV3-2) and TRBJ1-1, with no clear D. The ends were cut back, 1 base at V and 0 bases at J, with 6 bases in the middle. The CDR3 runs 14 residues. Germline V lookup: CDR1 LGHDT, CDR2 YNNKEL (reference sequence). In DNA form, the CDR3 reads TGTGCCAGCAGCCAAGTTAGCATGAACACTGAAGCTTTCTTT. Its protein is CASSQVSMNTEAFF.

This clone appeared a single time. This chain joins TRBV5-1 and TRBJ1-6, with 7 bases identical to TRBD1. Germline V lookup: CDR1 SGHRS, CDR2 YFSETQ. J was trimmed by 7 bases and V by 4 bases; bases with no gene match: 8. This CDR3 region has 15 residues. The CDR3 loop is CASSPGDSGNSPLHF. In nucleotides, the CDR3 is TGCGCCAGCAGCCCCGGGGACAGTGGGAATTCACCCCTCCACTTT.

V gene TRBV3-1 (or the pseudogene TRBV3-2) combines with J gene TRBJ2-7; D may correspond to TRBD1 or TRBD2 (5 bases each). The CDR3 is 17 residues long. Trimming took 3 bases from V and 0 from J, leaving 18 bases between them. Germline V gene data show CDR1 as LGHDT and CDR2 as YNNKEL (reference sequence). CDR3 region: CASSQMFEGSSSYEQYF. CDR3 nucleotide sequence: TGTGCCAGCAGCCAGATGTTTGAGGGGTCAAGCTCCTACGAGCAGTACTTC.

The V call is TRBV5-1, the J call TRBJ1-1, with D unresolved. This CDR3 region has 15 residues. V lost 4 bases and J 0 bases, leaving 13 bases between the germline ends. The germline V gene has CDR1 SGHRS and CDR2 YFSETQ. The DNA for the CDR3 is TGCGCCAGCAGCGGCACCGCGACTGTGAACACTGAAGCTTTCTTT. This gives the protein CASSGTATVNTEAFF.

The V call is TRBV2, the J call TRBJ1-2, with no clear D. V was pared by 0 bases and J by 4 bases, with 9 bases between. The germline gives CDR1 SNHLY, CDR2 FYNNEI. This CDR3 is 14 amino acids long. The CDR3 DNA is TGTGCCAGCAGTGAAGCGACGGTGGTCTATGGCTACACCTTC. Residues: CASSEATVVYGYTF.

Turning to this clone: This same CDR3 is encoded by further DNA sequences in the sample. This rearrangement joins TRBV29-1 to TRBJ2-7, with 11 bases that match TRBD2. CDR1 and CDR2 from the germline V gene are SQVTM and ANQGSEA. The CDR3 spans 15 residues. V shed 3 bases, J shed 2 bases, and the junction held 6 bases outside the gene matches. The CDR3 bases are TGCAGCGTTGACGGCCTAGCGGGAGGTCCCTACGAGCAGTACTTC. Translation gives CSVDGLAGGPYEQYF.

The chain carries TRBV30 and TRBJ1-1, with 7 bases identical to TRBD1. After removal of 1 base from V and 1 base from J, the junction contained 9 bases not matched to a gene. CDR1 and CDR2 from the germline V gene are GTSNPN and SVGIG (reference sequence). The CDR3 consists of 16 residues. The CDR3 sequence: CAWSAILGTANTEAFF. In nucleotides, the CDR3 is TGTGCCTGGAGTGCGATTCTCGGGACAGCGAACACTGAAGCTTTCTTT.

J is TRBJ2-1 and V is TRBV19, with no clear D. The V gene lost 3 bases and the J gene lost 6 bases, with 12 bases spanning the gap. CDR3 length equals 14 residues. Germline CDR1 is LNHDA and CDR2 is SQIVND (reference sequence). The CDR3 sequence is CASSIRPLSNEQFF. The CDR3 DNA reads as TGTGCCAGTAGTATTAGGCCCCTTTCCAATGAGCAGTTCTTC.

The chain uses TRBV5-1 and TRBJ1-1; tentatively, D is TRBD1 (5 bases). CDR1 SGHRS and CDR2 YFSETQ come from the germline V gene. V dropped 0 bases and J dropped 1 base, with 10 bases sitting between them. The CDR3 is 15 residues long. The CDR3 nucleotides are TGCGCCAGCAGCTTGGACCGGGGGTCGAACACTGAAGCTTTCTTT. Amino acid sequence: CASSLDRGSNTEAFF.